The clone carrying this T cell receptor (beta chain) showed up just a few times. The target antigen is unknown. The CDR3 extends over 14 amino acids. V gave up 0 bases and J gave up 1 base, with 7 bases separating them. The germline gives CDR1 SGDLS, CDR2 YYNGEE. This sample was taken from a study of T-cell memory formation after mild COVID-19. Study-wide results and limits: Researchers could not confirm that second-wave clones peaking on day 37 targeted SARS-CoV-2. Contracting CD8+ clones were enriched in EMRA, CD4+ mainly in CM and EM.

TCRdb redid the calling of the 5' RACE reads with MiXCR, one entry per CDR3 protein. The top ten hold around 12% of the sample, which has roughly 620,000 distinct CDR3 sequences, approximately 18% seen once. Sequenced material: PBMCs or a T cell subset sorted from them (not recorded which). The chain couples TRBV9 to TRBJ2-5, with D unresolved. The clonotype was recovered from an adult woman who had mild COVID-19 (a few samples of this study predate the infection). Cell type and time point are not known. The CDR3 sequence: CASSVGPSQETQYF. DNA of the CDR3: TGTGCCAGCAGCGTAGGGCCTAGCCAAGAGACCCAGTACTTC. The whole variable domain, filled in from reference TRBV9 and TRBJ2-5, reads DSGVTQTPKHLITATGQRVTLRCSPRSGDLSVYWYQQSLDQGLQFLIQYYNGEERAKGNILERFSAQQFPDLHSELNLSSLELGDSALYFCASSVGPSQETQYFGPGTRLLVL.